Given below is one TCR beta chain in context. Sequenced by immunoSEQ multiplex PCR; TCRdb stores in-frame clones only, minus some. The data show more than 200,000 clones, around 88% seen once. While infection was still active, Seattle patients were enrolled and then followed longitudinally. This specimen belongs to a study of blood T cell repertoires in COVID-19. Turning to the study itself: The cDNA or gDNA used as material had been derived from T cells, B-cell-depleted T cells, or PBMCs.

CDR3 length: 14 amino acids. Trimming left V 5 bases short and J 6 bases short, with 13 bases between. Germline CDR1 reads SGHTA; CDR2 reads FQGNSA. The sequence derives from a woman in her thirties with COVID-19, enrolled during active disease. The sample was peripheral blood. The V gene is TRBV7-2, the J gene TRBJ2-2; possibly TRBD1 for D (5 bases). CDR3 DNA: TGTGCCAGCAGCCCACCAGGGTCTGCCGGGGAGCTGTTTTTT. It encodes CASSPPGSAGELFF.